These 25 T cell receptor beta chains were all obtained from the same sample, sequenced in a study of cytomegalovirus exposure and HLA in healthy donors. With 60 Vbeta and 13 Jbeta primers, the PCR was carried out. The repertoire was sequenced with immunoSEQ multiplex PCR; TCRdb's copy has only in-frame clones and lacks some. The sample comprises 150,000 to 200,000 clones, 10% to 15% of which are singletons, and about 7.8% rests with the top ten. The sequenced sample consisted of PBMCs. The source is a man aged 45-65 years in good health and CMV-seropositive.

The chain joins TRBV29-1 to TRBJ2-5; D is ambiguous. The germline V and J ends were trimmed by 7 bases and 5 bases, with 14 bases remaining between them. Germline assignment: CDR1 SQVTM and CDR2 ANQGSEA. This CDR3 is 12 amino acids long. In nucleotides, the CDR3 is TGCAGCGCTAACGACGGAGAGGAGACCCAGTACTTC. It yields the protein CSANDGEETQYF. Looking up the rest from reference TRBV29-1 and TRBJ2-5 gives the full variable domain: SAVISQKPSRDICQRGTSLTIQCQVDSQVTMMFWYRQQPGQSLTLIATANQGSEATYESGFVIDKFPISRPNLTFSTLTVSNMSPEDSSIYLCSANDGEETQYFGPGTRLLVL.

This clone was seen only a few times. The chain links TRBV18 to TRBJ1-3, with D hard to call. Germline values: CDR1 KGHSH, CDR2 LQKENI. Trimming cost V 1 base and J 2 bases, with 18 bases left between them. This CDR3 has 18 residues. CDR3 sequence reads: CASSPRNSLPGAGNTIYF. The CDR3 DNA reads TGTGCCAGCTCACCACGAAACAGTCTCCCCGGGGCTGGAAACACCATATATTTT.

The chain employs TRBV30 and TRBJ2-5; 8 bases fit TRBD2. Trimming removed 5 bases from V and 2 bases from J; junction bases left unmatched: 10. From germline, CDR1 is GTSNPN and CDR2 SVGIG (reference sequence). The CDR3 runs to 15 residues. In DNA, the CDR3 is TGTGCCTGGTCGCGCGGTAGCGGGGCGCAAGAGACCCAGTACTTC. Translation: CAWSRGSGAQETQYF.

CDR3 sequence reads: CASSRGTGGETQYF. CDR3 in DNA: TGCGCCAGCAGCCGTGGGACAGGCGGGGAGACCCAGTACTTC. The chain links TRBV4-3 to TRBJ2-5; TRBD1 matches at 8 bases. CDR3 size: 14 residues. V shed 4 bases and J 5 bases; nucleotides not matched to a gene: 6. Germline V gives CDR1 LGHNA, CDR2 YSLEER.

This clone was seen only a few times. This chain joins TRBV5-6 and TRBJ2-7; D might be TRBD1 (6 bases). Deletions cut 4 bases from V and 0 bases from J, with 14 bases between. The CDR3 loop spans 15 amino acids. Germline CDR1 SGHDT, CDR2 YYEEEE. The CDR3 region is CASSPLGTSSYEQYV. In DNA, the CDR3 is TGTGCCAGCAGCCCGCTCGGGACAAGCTCCTACGAGCAGTACGTC.

This chain uses TRBV28 with TRBJ1-5; TRBD1 is a possible D gene (6 bases). Germline V gene data show CDR1 as MDHEN and CDR2 as SYDVKM. This CDR3 region has 16 residues. V dropped 5 bases and J dropped 3 bases, with 17 bases sitting between them. CDR3 nucleotides: TGTGCCAGCAGTATTTGGGACAATTCTCTCAATCAGCCCCAGCATTTT. Encoded protein: CASSIWDNSLNQPQHF. The full variable domain, with the rest looked up from reference TRBV28 and TRBJ1-5, is DVKVTQSSRYLVKRTGEKVFLECVQDMDHENMFWYRQDPGLGLRLIYFSYDVKMKEKGDIPEGYSVSREKKERFSLILESASTNQTSMYLCASSIWDNSLNQPQHFGDGTRLSIL.

The gene calls are TRBV6-1 and TRBJ1-5, with 10 bases lining up with TRBD1. The CDR3 totals 15 residues. Trimming cost V 6 bases and J 5 bases; bases outside gene matches: 7. Germline V lookup: CDR1 MNHNS, CDR2 SASEGT. The CDR3 sequence is CASSWDRGLYQPQHF. As DNA, the CDR3 is TGTGCCAGCAGCTGGGACAGGGGCCTCTATCAGCCCCAGCATTTT.

The rearrangement links TRBV7-2 to TRBJ1-3, with TRBD1 identical over 10 bases. CDR1 is SGHTA, CDR2 FQGNSA, per germline. This CDR3 is built from 18 residues. V was clipped by 3 bases and J by 5 bases; unmatched bases: 13. The CDR3 region has the DNA TGTGCCAGCAGCTTCCGGGACAGGGGATTCGGTAGTAGAAACACCATATATTTT. Translated, it gives CASSFRDRGFGSRNTIYF.

This clone was picked up a small number of times. The V and J genes are TRBV19 and TRBJ2-3, with D unclear. The CDR3 sequence is 16 residues long. V was shortened by 7 bases and J by 0 bases, with 17 bases between the two germline ends. Germline lookup yields CDR1 LNHDA and CDR2 SQIVND (reference sequence). The CDR3 nucleotides read TGTGCCAGTACCAACTACCGAAAGACTAGCACAGATACGCAGTATTTT. It yields the protein CASTNYRKTSTDTQYF.

The genes are TRBV5-1 and TRBJ2-3, with 7 bases matching TRBD2. Trimming took 1 base from V and 2 from J; bases not matched to a gene: 10. The CDR3 totals 17 residues. CDR1 is SGHRS, CDR2 YFSETQ, per germline. The CDR3 is CASSLRPGGTSTDTQYF. CDR3 DNA: TGCGCCAGCAGCTTGAGGCCGGGGGGTACCTCCACAGATACGCAGTATTTT.

The V and J genes are TRBV18 and TRBJ2-6; D gene ambiguous. The CDR3 loop spans 15 amino acids. Trimming took 4 bases from V and 1 from J, leaving 8 bases between them. Germline values: CDR1 KGHSH, CDR2 LQKENI. The CDR3 region has the DNA TGTGCCAGCTCACACATCCCTTCTGGGGCCAACGTCCTGACTTTC. It yields the protein CASSHIPSGANVLTF.

This chain uses TRBV7-9 with TRBJ2-3; 13 positions agree with TRBD2. V lost 5 bases and J lost 5; bases outside the gene matches: 7. The CDR3 totals 16 residues. Germline loops: CDR1 SEHNR, CDR2 FQNEAQ (reference sequence). The DNA of the CDR3 is TGTGCCAGCAGCACAGGACTAGCGGGGGTGGGAGATACGCAGTATTTT. The encoded protein is CASSTGLAGVGDTQYF.

This clone was seen a few times. The genes are TRBV21-1 and TRBJ1-5; the table's D call TRBD1 went unverified against the DNA. TRBV21-1 is a pseudogene. The CDR3 is made up of 16 amino acids. The CDR3 sequence: CASSKMWTVLNQPQHF. As DNA, the CDR3 is TGTGCCAGCAGCAAAATGTGGACAGTCCTAAATCAGCCCCAGCATTTT.

This clone has just a few counts. The CDR3 bases are TGTGCCAGCAGTTCCGGAGGGTACGGCTACACCTTC. This codes for CASSSGGYGYTF. The chain uses TRBV6-6 and TRBJ1-2; no clear D gene. The CDR3 runs to 12 residues. Deletions cut 4 bases from V and 8 bases from J, with 11 bases between. Germline assignment: CDR1 MNHNY and CDR2 SVGAGI (reference sequence).

The chain links TRBV5-6 to TRBJ1-1; TRBD1 is a possible D gene (6 bases). V lost 2 bases and J lost 7, with 18 bases in between. This CDR3 has 15 residues. CDR1 and CDR2 from the germline V gene are SGHDT and YYEEEE. The CDR3 coding sequence is TGTGCCAGCAGCTTTATCCCGGCAGGGGCTGTTGAAGCTTTCTTT. This sequence encodes CASSFIPAGAVEAFF. Filled out from reference TRBV5-6 and TRBJ1-1, the complete variable domain reads DAGVTQSPTHLIKTRGQQVTLRCSPKSGHDTVSWYQQALGQGPQFIFQYYEEEERQRGNFPDRFSGHQFPNYSSELNVNALLLGDSALYLCASSFIPAGAVEAFFGQGTRLTVV.

This chain joins TRBV2 and TRBJ2-5, with 8 bases fitting TRBD2. Germline CDR1 is SNHLY and CDR2 is FYNNEI. The CDR3 contains 17 residues. After removal of 2 bases from V and 0 bases from J, the junction contained 8 bases not matched to a gene. The CDR3 DNA follows: TGTGCCAGCAGTGAATTTAGGGCGGGGGGCCACCAAGAGACCCAGTACTTC. It encodes CASSEFRAGGHQETQYF.

The gene calls are TRBV6-4 and TRBJ1-1; no firm D call. Germline V gene lookup returns CDR1 MRHNA and CDR2 SNTAGT. This CDR3 is built from 13 residues. V gave up 4 bases and J gave up 1 base, with 7 bases separating them. The DNA for the CDR3 is TGTGCCAGCAGTGTTGAGGAGAACACTGAAGCTTTCTTT. It is translated as CASSVEENTEAFF.

This rearrangement joins TRBV6-5 to TRBJ2-6; 9 nucleotides line up with TRBD2. J lost 9 bases, V lost 2 bases, and 8 bases had no gene match. The CDR3 loop spans 16 amino acids. Germline lookup yields CDR1 MNHEY and CDR2 SVGAGI. CDR3 DNA: TGTGCCAGCAGTTACAAGTCGCGGGGGGGAGGCAACGTCCTGACTTTC. It translates to CASSYKSRGGGNVLTF.

This clone has only a few counts. The V and J genes are TRBV6-1 and TRBJ1-2; the match to TRBD1 covers 8 bases. Germline values: CDR1 MNHNS, CDR2 SASEGT. The CDR3 runs 15 residues. V was pared by 8 bases and J by 2 bases, with 10 bases of the junction left unmatched. The CDR3 DNA is TGTGCCAGCCGCTCTTCGACAGGGGTAAACTATGGCTACACCTTC. Its translation: CASRSSTGVNYGYTF.

The table lists this clone with a few counts. V is TRBV10-1 and J is TRBJ2-7; 10 positions agree with TRBD1. This CDR3 is 15 amino acids long. Germline CDR1 and CDR2: WNHNN and SYGVQD (reference sequence). V shed 3 bases, J shed 5 bases, and the junction held 7 bases outside the gene matches. CDR3 region: CASSDPDRGRHEQYF. Written as DNA, the CDR3 is TGCGCCAGCAGTGACCCCGACAGGGGGCGACACGAGCAGTACTTC.

Only a few counts were recorded for this clone. This rearrangement joins TRBV19 to TRBJ1-5; D is undetermined. V dropped 3 bases and J dropped 4 bases, with 10 bases sitting between them. The CDR3 spans 14 residues. From germline, CDR1 is LNHDA and CDR2 SQIVND (reference sequence). The chain's CDR3 is CASSMVTENQPQHF. The CDR3 region has the DNA TGTGCCAGTAGTATGGTAACGGAGAATCAGCCCCAGCATTTT.

V usage is TRBV6-5 and J usage is TRBJ1-3; D possibly corresponds to TRBD1 (6 bases). Per germline, CDR1 MNHEY and CDR2 SVGAGI. V gave up 6 bases and J gave up 3 bases, with 12 bases separating them. The CDR3 has 14 amino acids. The CDR3 DNA is TGTGCCAGCAGAAACACAGGGTTTGGAAACACCATATATTTT. It codes for CASRNTGFGNTIYF.

The chain combines TRBV18 with TRBJ2-7, with D unresolved. CDR1 is KGHSH and CDR2 is LQKENI in the germline V gene. Trimming cost V 2 bases and J 6 bases, with 11 bases left between them. This CDR3 contains 13 residues. CDR3 in DNA: TGTGCCAGCTCACCAGACACTCTCGGCGAGCAGTACGTC. Its translation: CASSPDTLGEQYV.

V and J are TRBV19 and TRBJ2-3; perhaps TRBD1 as D (7 bases). The CDR3 runs 13 residues. V dropped 5 bases and J dropped 3 bases, with 9 bases sitting between them. Germline V gene data show CDR1 as LNHDA and CDR2 as SQIVND (reference sequence). For the CDR3, the DNA is TGTGCCAGTAGTCAGGGGGGAACAGATACGCAGTATTTT. Translation: CASSQGGTDTQYF.

The chain is built from TRBV19 and TRBJ1-5; TRBD1 matches at 9 bases. The CDR3 runs 14 residues. Trimming took 5 bases from V and 4 from J; bases not matched to a gene: 3. The germline gives CDR1 LNHDA, CDR2 SQIVND (reference sequence). In nucleotides, the CDR3 is TGTGCCAGTAGTCTGACAGGGGGGAATCAGCCCCAGCATTTT. It specifies CASSLTGGNQPQHF.